This entry concerns a single T cell receptor (beta chain). The specificity of this receptor is unknown. No much larger clone exists at a distance of one base, and base qualities are not known. TCR beta VDJ combination and CDR3 sequence profiling used genomic DNA as the template. An Illumina HiSeq 2000 was the platform used for TCR repertoire sequencing. On the authors' methods: Repertoires were assessed using TRBV/TRBJ rearrangement plots, CDR3 size and DJ length profiles, and Simpson's diversity index. The immunodominant clone was defined as the most abundant DNA sequence in deep sequencing data. CDR3 amino acid sequences were screened for sharing across subjects and were compared with published repertoires and the VDJdb database. TCRdb cleaned the public reads at Q25 with fastp, built clones with MiXCR and kept in-frame beta chains. Each CDR3 protein gets just one entry, which takes the most common genes and DNA from the rows behind it. The V and J calls here are based on TCRdb, not the publication. The sample table lists around 150,000 distinct CDR3 sequences, 40% to 50% of them with a count of one. The biggest ten clones account for about 2.8% of the sample.

Expansion of CD8+CD57+ cells had been shown by flow cytometry in the patients chosen for sequencing. All patients had severe acquired aplastic anemia diagnosed by International Study of Aplastic Anemia and Agranulocytosis and Camitta criteria. At the time blood was sampled, none of the patients had received any therapy. In this study, sorted CD4+ and CD8+ T cells from the blood of healthy subjects and of severe aplastic anemia patients had their TCR repertoires deep-sequenced. In the USA, patient enrollment took place under clinicaltrials.gov protocols 00001620, 01623167, 00001397, 00071045, 00081523 and 00961064. Ficoll-Paque density gradient centrifugation was used to isolate peripheral blood mononuclear cells. Before DNA was extracted, CD4+ and CD8+ T cells were sorted using either FACS or magnetic beads. This entry comes from a study of CD8+CD57+ T cells in acquired aplastic anemia (dated by TCRdb to the late 2010s). Turning to the overall study: DNA extracted from sorted CD4+ and CD8+ cells had a mean of around 3 ug, with a range of about 0.18 to 27.4 ug. CD8+CD57+ expansion was defined as a frequency above the mean frequency observed in healthy subjects. Study-level results and caveats: Between patients and healthy controls, no significant difference in CD8+ Simpson's diversity was found (P=0.060). Although twenty-nine CD8+ CDR3 sequences were shared by patients and controls, these sequences appeared highly expressed in patients and within the immunodominant clones of patients.

Based on the germline V gene (reference sequence), the CDR1 and CDR2 sequences are LNHDA and SQIVND. V and J are truncated by 2 bases and 0 bases respectively, leaving an intervening sequence of 8 bases. Counted from cysteine to phenylalanine, this CDR3 has 15 amino acids. Kept here is only the CDR3 DNA, which spans 45 bases and is read in frame from base 1. Input material: sorted CD4+, CD8+, or CD8+CD57+ T cells (not recorded which) from PBMCs. The chain links TRBV19 with TRBJ1-3, with the D gene not confidently named. The sequence was collected from a human donor with aplastic anemia. The CDR3 protein: CASSITRRSGNTIYF. The sequence in DNA is TGTGCCAGTAGTATAACTAGACGCTCTGGAAACACCATATATTTT. The entire variable domain, with the stretches around the CDR3 drawn from the reference TRBV19 and TRBJ1-3 proteins, is DGGITQSPKYLFRKEGQNVTLSCEQNLNHDAMYWYRQDPGQGLRLIYYSQIVNDFQKGDIAEGYSVSREKKESFPLTVTSAQKNPTAFYLCASSITRRSGNTIYFGEGSWLTVV.